The 27 T cell receptor beta chains reported below all come from one sample, sequenced in a study of blood T cell repertoires in COVID-19. Repertoires were generated with immunoSEQ multiplex PCR, while TCRdb's copy carries only in-frame clones and drops some. The data contain fewer than 300,000 clones, roughly 88% of them singletons. Material: PBMCs or T cells enriched from blood (not recorded which). All receptors come from a woman aged 30 to 39 who had recovered from COVID-19.

This chain joins TRBV9 and TRBJ1-2; no firm D call. This CDR3 is 12 amino acids long. Trimming left V 4 bases short and J 2 bases short, with 6 bases between. Germline V gene lookup returns CDR1 SGDLS and CDR2 YYNGEE. In nucleotides, the CDR3 is TGTGCCAGCAGCCCGCGCAACTATGGCTACACCTTC. It is translated as CASSPRNYGYTF.

This chain joins TRBV5-1 and TRBJ2-4, with D possibly matching TRBD1 (5 bases). The CDR3 is 17 amino acids. Germline CDR1 is SGHRS and CDR2 is YFSETQ. Trimming took off 0 bases at V and 0 bases at J, with 13 bases between the two ends. The CDR3 coding sequence is TGCGCCAGCAGCTTGGGTGTCTCACAGGTAGCCAAAAACATTCAGTACTTC. The encoded protein is CASSLGVSQVAKNIQYF.

The genes are TRBV2 and TRBJ2-1; 10 bases line up with TRBD2. Germline V lookup: CDR1 SNHLY, CDR2 FYNNEI. V lost 0 bases, J lost 3 bases, and 2 bases stayed unmatched. The CDR3 runs to 16 residues. The CDR3 nucleotides read TGTGCCAGCAGTGAAGCTAGCGGGGGGTTCTACAATGAGCAGTTCTTC. This translates into CASSEASGGFYNEQFF.

V usage is TRBV9 and J usage is TRBJ1-4; the D is unclear. Trimming took off 0 bases at V and 0 bases at J, with 9 bases between the two ends. This CDR3 has 16 residues. Germline lookup yields CDR1 SGDLS and CDR2 YYNGEE. The CDR3 DNA sequence: TGTGCCAGCAGCGTAGCGACCGGGTCAACTAATGAAAAACTGTTTTTT. The encoded protein is CASSVATGSTNEKLFF.

This chain connects TRBV3-1 (or the pseudogene TRBV3-2) to TRBJ1-6, with D tentatively TRBD1 (6 bases). The CDR3 extends over 16 amino acids. The V end was cut by 5 bases, the J end by 3 bases, with 14 bases between. Per germline, CDR1 LGHDT and CDR2 YNNKEL (reference sequence). The CDR3 protein is CASSYGQSSYNSPLHF. The DNA for the CDR3 is TGTGCCAGCAGCTATGGACAGTCCAGCTATAATTCACCCCTCCACTTT.

The chain joins TRBV5-4 to TRBJ2-1; 8 positions agree with TRBD2. Germline values: CDR1 SGHNT, CDR2 YYREEE (reference sequence). Losses at the gene ends were 9 bases for V and 5 bases for J; bases not matched to a gene: 7. The CDR3 loop spans 13 amino acids. The CDR3 sequence: CAMRTGGHNEQFF. In DNA, the CDR3 is TGTGCCATGAGAACGGGAGGGCACAATGAGCAGTTCTTC.

This chain joins TRBV9 and TRBJ2-7; D is uncertain. This CDR3 contains 12 residues. Trimming pared 3 bases from V and 3 bases from J, leaving 7 bases between. Germline CDR1 reads SGDLS; CDR2 reads YYNGEE. CDR3 sequence reads: CASSALNYEQYF. In DNA, the CDR3 is TGTGCCAGCAGCGCCCTTAACTACGAGCAGTACTTC.

V usage is TRBV19 and J usage is TRBJ1-1; possibly TRBD1 for D (5 bases). Looked up from germline, CDR1 is LNHDA and CDR2 is SQIVND (reference sequence). V shed 4 bases and J shed 0 bases, with 15 bases lying between them. CDR3 length: 16 amino acids. The CDR3 region is CASSRGGRVLNTEAFF. CDR3 nucleotide sequence: TGTGCCAGTAGTAGGGGCGGGAGGGTATTGAACACTGAAGCTTTCTTT.

V and J are TRBV19 and TRBJ1-5; 9 nucleotides line up with TRBD1. The V gene end was trimmed by 7 bases and the J gene end by 4 bases; junction bases not matched to a gene: 11. The CDR3 runs to 16 residues. The V gene's germline CDR1 is LNHDA and CDR2 SQIVND (reference sequence). In DNA form, the CDR3 reads TGTGCCAGTAATCGGGAAGGGGACAGGGTGAATCAGCCCCAGCATTTT. Protein sequence: CASNREGDRVNQPQHF.

The gene calls are TRBV27 and TRBJ1-1, with D perhaps TRBD1 (5 bases). CDR3 size: 16 residues. The germline V gene has CDR1 MNHEY and CDR2 SMNVEV (reference sequence). Between the trimmed V and J ends, which lost 5 bases and 1 base, there was a span of 17 bases. The CDR3 DNA reads as TGTGCCAGCAGTGCCCCAGGGTTTGGCCCGAACACTGAAGCTTTCTTT. Translating gives CASSAPGFGPNTEAFF.

V usage is TRBV25-1 and J usage is TRBJ2-3; tentative D call: TRBD1 (7 bases). The germline CDR1 and CDR2 sequences are MGHDK and SYGVNS. The CDR3 totals 13 residues. Trimming took 5 bases from V and 5 from J, leaving 11 bases between them. CDR3 amino acids: CASSRQGGDTQYF. DNA for the CDR3: TGTGCCAGCAGTAGGCAGGGGGGAGATACGCAGTATTTT.

This clone was seen once. This sequence joins TRBV7-8 and TRBJ2-2; 10 nucleotides agree with TRBD2. Germline CDR1 SGHVS, CDR2 FQNEAQ. The CDR3 is 16 amino acids. Trimming removed 4 bases from V and 3 bases from J; junction bases left unmatched: 5. In DNA, the CDR3 is TGTGCCAGCAGCTCAGAACTAGCGGGGCACACCGGGGAGCTGTTTTTT. It is translated as CASSSELAGHTGELFF.

This clone was seen just once. The chain joins TRBV5-8 to TRBJ2-1; 9 bases fit TRBD2. CDR1 and CDR2 from the germline V gene are SGHTS and YDEGEE. This CDR3 region has 15 residues. J lost 3 bases, V lost 4 bases, and 5 bases had no gene match. As DNA, the CDR3 is TGTGCCAGCAGCAAGAGACTAGCGGACTACAATGAGCAGTTCTTC. Translated: CASSKRLADYNEQFF.

The chain couples TRBV18 to TRBJ1-1; tentatively, D is TRBD1 (5 bases). The germline gives CDR1 KGHSH, CDR2 LQKENI. Trimming left V 2 bases short and J 5 bases short, with 15 bases between. This CDR3 region has 15 residues. This CDR3 reads CASSPGALPGTEAFF. The CDR3 nucleotides read TGTGCCAGCTCACCAGGGGCTCTTCCCGGGACTGAAGCTTTCTTT.

The chain is built from TRBV28 and TRBJ1-3; 9 bases match TRBD1. Per germline, CDR1 MDHEN and CDR2 SYDVKM. V was clipped by 6 bases and J by 2 bases; unmatched bases: 11. This CDR3 is 17 amino acids long. The CDR3 nucleotides are TGTGCCAGCAGGAATAACAGGGGGCGAACCCCTGGAAACACCATATATTTT. This gives the protein CASRNNRGRTPGNTIYF.

This clone was detected many times. The chain employs TRBV4-1 and TRBJ2-7; D possibly corresponds to TRBD1 (6 bases). The V and J ends lost 4 bases and 5 bases respectively, with 24 bases between them. CDR3 length: 17 residues. Germline V CDR1 and CDR2: MGHRA, YSYEKL. The CDR3 sequence: CASSPQETGTPRDEQYF. DNA for the CDR3: TGCGCCAGCAGCCCCCAAGAGACAGGCACGCCTAGGGACGAGCAGTACTTC.

This chain links TRBV28 with TRBJ1-2, with a possible D match to TRBD1 (5 bases). The CDR3 sequence is 14 residues long. Germline V gene data show CDR1 as MDHEN and CDR2 as SYDVKM. The V gene lost 3 bases and the J gene lost 5 bases, with 13 bases spanning the gap. CDR3 DNA: TGTGCCAGCAGTTTCGGCCCCGGGACTTATGGCTACACCTTC. Amino acid sequence: CASSFGPGTYGYTF.

This clone was counted only a few times. The rearrangement joins TRBV6-5 to TRBJ1-1; D unclear. The V gene lost 5 bases and the J gene lost 10 bases, with 20 bases spanning the gap. The length of the CDR3 is 14 residues. Germline V CDR1 and CDR2: MNHEY, SVGAGI. In DNA, the CDR3 is TGTGCCAGCAGTCCCCGGCGGCGGAAGGCGGGAGCTTTCTTT. Translated, it gives CASSPRRRKAGAFF.

This chain joins TRBV5-1 and TRBJ1-1; perhaps TRBD1 as D (5 bases). CDR1 is SGHRS and CDR2 is YFSETQ in the germline V gene. Deletions cut 0 bases from V and 1 base from J, with 13 bases between. The CDR3 extends over 16 amino acids. CDR3 DNA: TGCGCCAGCAGCTTGGGGGCCGGGACTCAGAACACTGAAGCTTTCTTT. This translates into CASSLGAGTQNTEAFF.

The CDR3 nucleotides are TGTGCCAGCAGCTTAGTAGGGGACAGATATGGCTACACCTTC. This sequence encodes CASSLVGDRYGYTF. The chain employs TRBV7-9 and TRBJ1-2, with 7 bases lining up with TRBD1. The germline CDR1 and CDR2 sequences are SEHNR and FQNEAQ (reference sequence). J was trimmed by 5 bases and V by 1 base; bases with no gene match: 4. CDR3 length: 14 residues.

The V call is TRBV18, the J call TRBJ2-7; D gene uncertain. This CDR3 is built from 15 residues. Germline CDR1 reads KGHSH; CDR2 reads LQKENI. Trimming took 2 bases from V and 5 from J, leaving 16 bases between them. The CDR3 region has the DNA TGTGCCAGCTCACCAATGCAGGCGAAAGAAGACGAGCAGTACTTC. Its translation: CASSPMQAKEDEQYF.

V is TRBV3-1 (or the pseudogene TRBV3-2) and J is TRBJ1-6, with 8 bases aligning to TRBD1. In germline, CDR1 is LGHDT, CDR2 YNNKEL (reference sequence). After removal of 3 bases from V and 6 bases from J, the junction contained 7 bases not matched to a gene. This CDR3 region has 16 residues. CDR3 region: CASSQVWGTGNSPLHF. CDR3 nucleotide sequence: TGTGCCAGCAGCCAGGTGTGGGGGACAGGTAATTCACCCCTCCACTTT.

The chain has TRBV3-1 (or the pseudogene TRBV3-2) and TRBJ2-1; D gene unclear. The ends were cut back, 8 bases at V and 0 bases at J, with 5 bases in the middle. This CDR3 has 12 residues. The germline V gene has CDR1 LGHDT and CDR2 YNNKEL (reference sequence). The CDR3 DNA reads as TGTGCCAGCGCGCCCTCCTACAATGAGCAGTTCTTC. Translation gives CASAPSYNEQFF.

This chain links TRBV6-6 with TRBJ1-1; no definite D call. CDR1 is MNHNY and CDR2 is SVGAGI in the germline V gene (reference sequence). This CDR3 has 14 amino acids. The V and J ends lost 2 bases and 3 bases respectively, with 10 bases between them. This CDR3 is CASSYIREDTEAFF. In nucleotides, the CDR3 is TGTGCCAGCAGTTACATCCGGGAGGACACTGAAGCTTTCTTT.

The rearrangement links TRBV28 to TRBJ1-1; D remains ambiguous. This CDR3 comprises 11 residues. V was clipped by 10 bases and J by 11 bases, with 17 bases between them. CDR1 MDHEN and CDR2 SYDVKM come from the germline V gene. The CDR3 loop is CATQNRVRAFF. The CDR3 nucleotides read TGTGCCACCCAAAATCGGGTAAGGGCTTTCTTT. Combining the CDR3 with reference TRBV28 and TRBJ1-1 gives the whole variable domain DVKVTQSSRYLVKRTGEKVFLECVQDMDHENMFWYRQDPGLGLRLIYFSYDVKMKEKGDIPEGYSVSREKKERFSLILESASTNQTSMYLCATQNRVRAFFGQGTRLTVV.

The sample holds a few counts of this clone. The chain uses TRBV27 and TRBJ2-1; possible D gene TRBD2, 6 bases. The germline V and J ends were trimmed by 5 bases and 10 bases, with 15 bases remaining between them. The CDR3 is 13 amino acids. CDR1 and CDR2 from the germline V gene are MNHEY and SMNVEV (reference sequence). The CDR3 region is CASSPSGPWEQFF. The CDR3 DNA is TGTGCCAGCAGTCCGAGCGGGCCGTGGGAGCAGTTCTTC.

The chain uses TRBV15 and TRBJ1-1; TRBD1 agrees at 7 bases. J was trimmed by 1 base and V by 4 bases; bases with no gene match: 6. The germline V gene has CDR1 LNHNV and CDR2 YYDKDF (reference sequence). This CDR3 spans 15 amino acids. The CDR3 bases are TGTGCCACCAGCACCGGGGGACAGCGGAACACTGAAGCTTTCTTT. This sequence encodes CATSTGGQRNTEAFF.